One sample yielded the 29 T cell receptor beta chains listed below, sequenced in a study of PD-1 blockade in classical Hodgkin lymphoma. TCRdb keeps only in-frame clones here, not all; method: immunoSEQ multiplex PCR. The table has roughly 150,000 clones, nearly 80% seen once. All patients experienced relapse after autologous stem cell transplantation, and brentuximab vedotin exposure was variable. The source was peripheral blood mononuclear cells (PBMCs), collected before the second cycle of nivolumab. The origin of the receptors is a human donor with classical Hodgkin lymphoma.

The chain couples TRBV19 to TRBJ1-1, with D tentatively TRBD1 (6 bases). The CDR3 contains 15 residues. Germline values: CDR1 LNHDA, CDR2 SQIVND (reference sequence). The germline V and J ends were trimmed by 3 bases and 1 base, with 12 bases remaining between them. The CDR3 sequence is CASSIPTGRNTEAFF. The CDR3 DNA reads TGTGCCAGTAGTATTCCGACAGGAAGGAACACTGAAGCTTTCTTT. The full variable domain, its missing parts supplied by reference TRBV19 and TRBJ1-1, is DGGITQSPKYLFRKEGQNVTLSCEQNLNHDAMYWYRQDPGQGLRLIYYSQIVNDFQKGDIAEGYSVSREKKESFPLTVTSAQKNPTAFYLCASSIPTGRNTEAFFGQGTRLTVV.

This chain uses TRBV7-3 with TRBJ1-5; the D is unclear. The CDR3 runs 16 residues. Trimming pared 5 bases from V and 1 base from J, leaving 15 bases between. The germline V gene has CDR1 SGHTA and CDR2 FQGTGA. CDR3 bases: TGTGCCAGCAGCCGAGGAGGGCGGGTGAGCAATCAGCCCCAGCATTTT. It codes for CASSRGGRVSNQPQHF.

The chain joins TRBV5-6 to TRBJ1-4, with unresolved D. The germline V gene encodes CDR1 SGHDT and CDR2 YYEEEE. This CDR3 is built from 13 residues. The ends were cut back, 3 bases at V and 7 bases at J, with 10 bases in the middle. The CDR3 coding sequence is TGTGCCAGCAGCTCGGGGAGTTTTGAAAAACTGTTTTTT. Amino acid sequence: CASSSGSFEKLFF.

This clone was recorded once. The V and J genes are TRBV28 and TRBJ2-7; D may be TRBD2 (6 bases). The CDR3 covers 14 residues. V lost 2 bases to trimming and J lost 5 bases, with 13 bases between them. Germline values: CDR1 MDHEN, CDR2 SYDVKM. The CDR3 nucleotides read TGTGCCAGCAGTTTAGGTCAGGGAGGCCACGAGCAGTACTTC. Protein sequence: CASSLGQGGHEQYF.

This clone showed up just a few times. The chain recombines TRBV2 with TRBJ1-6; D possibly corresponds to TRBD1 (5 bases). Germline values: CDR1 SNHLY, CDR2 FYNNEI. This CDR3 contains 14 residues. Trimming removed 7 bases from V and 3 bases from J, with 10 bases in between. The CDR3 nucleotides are TGTGCCAGCACGGACACTAGCTATAATTCACCCCTCCACTTT. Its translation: CASTDTSYNSPLHF.

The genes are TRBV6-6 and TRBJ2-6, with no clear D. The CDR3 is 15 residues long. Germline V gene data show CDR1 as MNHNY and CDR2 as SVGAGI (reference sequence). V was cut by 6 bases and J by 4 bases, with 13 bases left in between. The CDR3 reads CASRPNWAGANVLTF. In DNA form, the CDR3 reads TGTGCCAGCAGGCCCAATTGGGCCGGGGCCAACGTCCTGACTTTC.

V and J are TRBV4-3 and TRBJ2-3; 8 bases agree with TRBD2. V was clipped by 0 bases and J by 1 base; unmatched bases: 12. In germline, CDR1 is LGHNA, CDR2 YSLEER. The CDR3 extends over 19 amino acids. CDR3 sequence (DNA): TGCGCCAGCAGCCAAGATGAGGGTAGGGCTAGCGGGCGCACAGATACGCAGTATTTT. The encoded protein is CASSQDEGRASGRTDTQYF.

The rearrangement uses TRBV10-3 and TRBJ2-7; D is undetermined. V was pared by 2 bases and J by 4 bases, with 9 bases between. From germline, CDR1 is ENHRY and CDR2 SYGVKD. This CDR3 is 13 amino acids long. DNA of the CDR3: TGTGCCATCAGTGAGGGAATGGGATACGAGCAGTACTTC. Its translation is CAISEGMGYEQYF.

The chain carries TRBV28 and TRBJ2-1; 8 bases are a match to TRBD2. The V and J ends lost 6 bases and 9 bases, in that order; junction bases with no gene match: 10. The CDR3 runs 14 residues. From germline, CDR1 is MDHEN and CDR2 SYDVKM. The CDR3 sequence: CASRTAGEGGEQFF. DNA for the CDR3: TGTGCCAGCAGAACAGCGGGAGAGGGAGGTGAGCAGTTCTTC.

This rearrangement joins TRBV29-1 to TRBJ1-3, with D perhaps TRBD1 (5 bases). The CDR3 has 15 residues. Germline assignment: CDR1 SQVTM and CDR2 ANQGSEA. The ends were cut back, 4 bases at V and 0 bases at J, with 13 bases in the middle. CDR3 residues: CSVVGTPRSGNTIYF. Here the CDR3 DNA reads TGCAGCGTTGTAGGGACGCCCCGCTCTGGAAACACCATATATTTT.

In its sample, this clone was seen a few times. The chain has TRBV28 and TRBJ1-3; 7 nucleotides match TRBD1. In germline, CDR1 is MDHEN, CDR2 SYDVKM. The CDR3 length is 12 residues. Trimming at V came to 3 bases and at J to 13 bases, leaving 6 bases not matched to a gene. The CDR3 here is CASSFGVRGIYF. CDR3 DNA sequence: TGTGCCAGCAGTTTTGGAGTCAGGGGGATATATTTT.

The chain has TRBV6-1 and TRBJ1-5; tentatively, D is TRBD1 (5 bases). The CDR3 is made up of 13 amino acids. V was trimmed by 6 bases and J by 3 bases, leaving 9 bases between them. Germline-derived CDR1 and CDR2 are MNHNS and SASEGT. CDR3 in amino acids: CASSREDNQPQHF. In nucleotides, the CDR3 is TGTGCCAGCAGCAGGGAAGACAATCAGCCCCAGCATTTT.

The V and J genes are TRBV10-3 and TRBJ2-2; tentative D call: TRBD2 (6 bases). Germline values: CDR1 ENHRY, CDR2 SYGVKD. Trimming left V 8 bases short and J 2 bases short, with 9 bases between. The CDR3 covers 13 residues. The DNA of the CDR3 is TGTGCCATCGCCGGGACTAACACCGGGGAGCTGTTTTTT. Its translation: CAIAGTNTGELFF.

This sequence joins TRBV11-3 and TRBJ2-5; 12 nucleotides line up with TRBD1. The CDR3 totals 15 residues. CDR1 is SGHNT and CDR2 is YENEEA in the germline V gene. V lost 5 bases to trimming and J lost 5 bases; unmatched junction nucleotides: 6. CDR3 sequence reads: CASSMGQGAGETQYF. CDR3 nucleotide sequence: TGTGCCAGCAGCATGGGACAGGGGGCCGGTGAGACCCAGTACTTC. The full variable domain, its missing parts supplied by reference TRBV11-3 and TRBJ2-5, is EAGVVQSPRYKIIEKKQPVAFWCNPISGHNTLYWYLQNLGQGPELLIRYENEEAVDDSQLPKDRFSAERLKGVDSTLKIQPAELGDSAVYLCASSMGQGAGETQYFGPGTRLLVL.

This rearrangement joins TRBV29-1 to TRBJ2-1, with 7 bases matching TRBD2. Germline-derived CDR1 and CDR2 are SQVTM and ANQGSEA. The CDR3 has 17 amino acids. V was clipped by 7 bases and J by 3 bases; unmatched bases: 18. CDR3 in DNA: TGCAGCGACCCAGCCTCCAGTAGCGGGTGGGGCTACAATGAGCAGTTCTTC. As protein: CSDPASSSGWGYNEQFF.

The CDR3 nucleotides read TGTGCCAGCAGCTCTGGACAGGCCCGGGGCGGGGAGCTGTTTTTT. Translating gives CASSSGQARGGELFF. This sequence joins TRBV6-5 and TRBJ2-2; 7 bases are shared with TRBD1. The CDR3 spans 15 residues. Germline assignment: CDR1 MNHEY and CDR2 SVGAGI. V shed 6 bases and J 7 bases; nucleotides not matched to a gene: 11.

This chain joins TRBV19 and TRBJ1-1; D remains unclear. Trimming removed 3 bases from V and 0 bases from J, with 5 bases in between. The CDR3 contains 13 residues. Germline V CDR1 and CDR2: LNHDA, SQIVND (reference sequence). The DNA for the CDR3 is TGTGCCAGTAGTATCCAAATGAACACTGAAGCTTTCTTT. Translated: CASSIQMNTEAFF.

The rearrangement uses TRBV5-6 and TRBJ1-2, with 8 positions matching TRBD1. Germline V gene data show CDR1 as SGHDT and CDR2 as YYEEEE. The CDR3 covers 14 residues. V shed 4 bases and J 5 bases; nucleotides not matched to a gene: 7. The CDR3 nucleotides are TGTGCCAGCAGCATGGGACAGGAGGCTTATGGCTACACCTTC. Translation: CASSMGQEAYGYTF.

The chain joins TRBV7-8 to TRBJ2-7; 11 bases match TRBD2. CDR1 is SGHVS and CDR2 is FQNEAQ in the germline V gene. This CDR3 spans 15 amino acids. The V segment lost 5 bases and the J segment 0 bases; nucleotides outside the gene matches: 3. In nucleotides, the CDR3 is TGTGCCAGCAGCGTAACTAGCGGGAGCTCCTACGAGCAGTACTTC. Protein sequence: CASSVTSGSSYEQYF.

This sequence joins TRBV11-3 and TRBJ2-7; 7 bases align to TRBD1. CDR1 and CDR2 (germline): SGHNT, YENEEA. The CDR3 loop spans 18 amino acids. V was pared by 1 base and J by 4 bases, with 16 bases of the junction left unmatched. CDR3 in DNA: TGTGCCAGCAGCTTAGGAGGGGGCGCGGTTCTATTTCGGTACGAGCAGTACTTC. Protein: CASSLGGGAVLFRYEQYF.

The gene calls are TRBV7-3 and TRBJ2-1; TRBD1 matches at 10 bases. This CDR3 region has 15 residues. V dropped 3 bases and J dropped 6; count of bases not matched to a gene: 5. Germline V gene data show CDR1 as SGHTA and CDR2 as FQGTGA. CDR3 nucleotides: TGTGCCAGCAGCTTCCCGGGACAGGGGTTCAATGAGCAGTTCTTC. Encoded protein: CASSFPGQGFNEQFF.

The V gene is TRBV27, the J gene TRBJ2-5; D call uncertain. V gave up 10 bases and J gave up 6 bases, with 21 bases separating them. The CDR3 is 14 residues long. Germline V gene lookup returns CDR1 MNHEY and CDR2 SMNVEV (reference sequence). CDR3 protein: CATSLTLTTKTQYF. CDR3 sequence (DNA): TGTGCCACCTCACTCACCTTGACAACGAAGACCCAGTACTTC.

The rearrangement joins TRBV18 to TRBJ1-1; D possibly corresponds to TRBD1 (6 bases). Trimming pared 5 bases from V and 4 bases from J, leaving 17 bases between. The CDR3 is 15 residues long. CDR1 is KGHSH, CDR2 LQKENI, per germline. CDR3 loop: CASSVQGLGSTEAFF. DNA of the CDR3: TGTGCCAGCTCAGTACAGGGTTTGGGGTCCACTGAAGCTTTCTTT.

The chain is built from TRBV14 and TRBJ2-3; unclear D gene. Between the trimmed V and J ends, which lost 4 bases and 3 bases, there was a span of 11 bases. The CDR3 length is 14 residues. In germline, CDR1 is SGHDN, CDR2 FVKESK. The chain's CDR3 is CASSPIAATDTQYF. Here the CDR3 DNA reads TGTGCCAGCAGCCCCATTGCGGCTACAGATACGCAGTATTTT.

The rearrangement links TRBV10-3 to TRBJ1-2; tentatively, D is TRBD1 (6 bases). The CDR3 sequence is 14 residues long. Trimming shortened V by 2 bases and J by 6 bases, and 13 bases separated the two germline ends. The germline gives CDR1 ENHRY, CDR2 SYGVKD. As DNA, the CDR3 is TGTGCCATCAGTGAGGCTCAACAGGGTAATGGCTACACCTTC. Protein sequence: CAISEAQQGNGYTF.

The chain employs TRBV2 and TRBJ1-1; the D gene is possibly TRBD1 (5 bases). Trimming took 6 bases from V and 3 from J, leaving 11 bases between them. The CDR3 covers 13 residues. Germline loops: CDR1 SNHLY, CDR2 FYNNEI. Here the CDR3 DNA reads TGTGCCAGCAGGGGGGAATTAGACACTGAAGCTTTCTTT. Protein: CASRGELDTEAFF.

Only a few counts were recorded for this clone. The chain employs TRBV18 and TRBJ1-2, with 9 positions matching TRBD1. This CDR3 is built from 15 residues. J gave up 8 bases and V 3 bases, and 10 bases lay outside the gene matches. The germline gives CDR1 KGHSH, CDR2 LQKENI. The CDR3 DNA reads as TGTGCCAGCTCACCCTTCCCGGGACAGGGCGAGGGCTACACCTTC. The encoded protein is CASSPFPGQGEGYTF.

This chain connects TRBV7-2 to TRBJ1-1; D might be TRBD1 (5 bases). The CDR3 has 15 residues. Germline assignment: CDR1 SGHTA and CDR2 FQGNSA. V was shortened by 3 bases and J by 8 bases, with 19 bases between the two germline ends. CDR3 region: CASSFFISGTAEAFF. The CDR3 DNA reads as TGTGCCAGCAGCTTTTTTATTTCAGGGACTGCCGAAGCTTTCTTT.

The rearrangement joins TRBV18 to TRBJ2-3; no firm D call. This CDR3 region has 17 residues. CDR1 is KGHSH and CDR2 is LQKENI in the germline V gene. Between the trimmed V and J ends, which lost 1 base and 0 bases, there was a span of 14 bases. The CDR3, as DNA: TGTGCCAGCTCACCACGTATGTTGCGTCCTAGCACAGATACGCAGTATTTT. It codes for CASSPRMLRPSTDTQYF.